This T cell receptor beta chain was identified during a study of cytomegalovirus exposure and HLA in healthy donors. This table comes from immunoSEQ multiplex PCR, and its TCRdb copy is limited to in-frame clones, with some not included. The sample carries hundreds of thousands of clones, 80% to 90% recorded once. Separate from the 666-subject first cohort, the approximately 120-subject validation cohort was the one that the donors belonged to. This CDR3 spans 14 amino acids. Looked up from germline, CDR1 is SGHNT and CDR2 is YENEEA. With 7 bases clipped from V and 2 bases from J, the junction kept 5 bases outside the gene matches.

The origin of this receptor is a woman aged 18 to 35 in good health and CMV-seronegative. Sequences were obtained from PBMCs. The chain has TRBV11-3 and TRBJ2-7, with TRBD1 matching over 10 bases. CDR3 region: CASKRDRGAYEQYF. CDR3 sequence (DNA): TGTGCCAGCAAGAGGGACAGGGGAGCCTACGAGCAGTACTTC.